Detailed here is one TCR beta chain. The source of the sample is a study of human CD8 memory T cell subsets. The CDR3 totals 13 residues. Germline V gives CDR1 GTSNPN, CDR2 SVGIG (reference sequence). UMI-labeled 5' RACE produced the TCR beta libraries. Each CDR3 protein gets one entry in TCRdb, which reprocessed the 5' RACE reads and gives no DNA. The listing contains several thousand distinct CDR3 sequences. Sequenced: CD8+ T cells from PBMCs. The chain is built from TRBV30 and TRBJ1-2; TCRdb selects TRBD1, and the lack of DNA leaves this call unchecked. This TCR was recovered from a human donor in good health. The CDR3 is CAWSRQGNYGYTF.